Presented here are 13 T cell receptor beta chains from one specimen sequenced in a study of persistence of HIV-infected CD4 T cells. The stimulus was an HIV-1 Gag 15-mer peptide pool, 0.85 to 1 ug/peptide/mL. Memory cells lacking CD40L and CD69 with high CD45RO were sorted. The libraries were made with immunoSEQ version 4 in survey mode. Clones were sequenced by immunoSEQ multiplex PCR, and TCRdb holds only the in-frame ones, with some missing. Of about 36,000 clones in the sample, 75% to 90% were seen once. Their antigens are not known. Material: cultured CD4+ T cells from PBMCs, obtained from a patient who received antiretroviral therapy. The origin of the receptors is an adult with HIV. The donor label of this sample is uncertain.

The rearrangement links TRBV5-1 to TRBJ2-5; 7 bases are a match to TRBD1. The CDR3 runs to 14 residues. The germline V gene encodes CDR1 SGHRS and CDR2 YFSETQ. With 7 bases clipped from V and 4 bases from J, the junction kept 10 bases outside the gene matches. The CDR3: CASQRGQVGETQYF. The CDR3 DNA follows: TGCGCCAGCCAAAGGGGGCAAGTTGGAGAGACCCAGTACTTC.

This clone was recorded once. The rearrangement uses TRBV12-5 and TRBJ2-2; possible D gene TRBD1, 6 bases. The CDR3 consists of 12 residues. Germline V gene lookup returns CDR1 LGHNT and CDR2 FRNRAP. V lost 6 bases and J lost 9, with 11 bases in between. The CDR3 sequence: CASGTGLRELFF. The CDR3 DNA reads TGTGCTAGTGGCACAGGGTTAAGGGAGCTGTTTTTT.

The chain combines TRBV5-1 with TRBJ1-3; no definite D call. The CDR3 is made up of 16 amino acids. In germline, CDR1 is SGHRS, CDR2 YFSETQ. The V and J ends lost 0 bases and 0 bases respectively, with 10 bases between them. CDR3 DNA sequence: TGCGCCAGCAGCTTGGGGCCCTCTACCTCTGGAAACACCATATATTTT. This encodes CASSLGPSTSGNTIYF.

This clone was observed a few times. The rearrangement joins TRBV6-4 to TRBJ2-2, with D possibly matching TRBD1 (5 bases). V was clipped by 5 bases and J by 5 bases, with 15 bases between them. Germline lookup yields CDR1 MRHNA and CDR2 SNTAGT. This CDR3 comprises 15 residues. The CDR3 nucleotides are TGTGCCAGCAGTCCCACAAGGGGCGAAACCGGGGAGCTGTTTTTT. It encodes CASSPTRGETGELFF.

V gene TRBV9 combines with J gene TRBJ2-1, with 10 nucleotides matching TRBD2. The J segment lost 2 bases and the V segment lost 4 bases, leaving 3 bases of the junction unmatched. The CDR3 is 15 amino acids. CDR1 and CDR2 (germline): SGDLS, YYNGEE. Here the CDR3 reads CASSILAGAYNEQFF. CDR3 bases: TGTGCCAGCAGCATTCTAGCGGGGGCCTACAATGAGCAGTTCTTC.

This chain uses TRBV10-3 with TRBJ2-5; TRBD1 matches 8 bases. The CDR3 contains 13 residues. The V segment lost 7 bases and the J segment 4 bases; nucleotides outside the gene matches: 5. Germline assignment: CDR1 ENHRY and CDR2 SYGVKD. CDR3 coding DNA: TGTGCCATCAACCCAGGGGGCGGAGAGACCCAGTACTTC. It specifies CAINPGGGETQYF.

The chain couples TRBV3-1 (or the pseudogene TRBV3-2) to TRBJ1-2; 10 nucleotides line up with TRBD1. The CDR3 runs 16 residues. V lost 3 bases, J lost 5 bases, and 9 bases stayed unmatched. Germline CDR1 is LGHDT and CDR2 is YNNKEL (reference sequence). CDR3 sequence reads: CASSQNDRGLRYGYTF. CDR3 nucleotides: TGTGCCAGCAGCCAGAATGACAGGGGGCTGAGGTATGGCTACACCTTC.

The CDR3 DNA sequence: TGTGCCATCAGTGTCAGCGGGGAGGAATCTGAAGCTTTCTTT. Translating gives CAISVSGEESEAFF. V gene TRBV10-3 combines with J gene TRBJ1-1; D call uncertain. From germline, CDR1 is ENHRY and CDR2 SYGVKD. V was shortened by 4 bases and J by 6 bases, with 15 bases between the two germline ends. CDR3 size: 14 residues.

The CDR3 coding sequence is TGTGCCAGCAGCCAAGATTGGGCGGGGAACTATGGCTACACCTTC. It encodes CASSQDWAGNYGYTF. The chain joins TRBV3-1 (or the pseudogene TRBV3-2) to TRBJ1-2; D is unresolved. Germline lookup yields CDR1 LGHDT and CDR2 YNNKEL (reference sequence). V was cut by 0 bases and J by 2 bases, with 10 bases left in between. CDR3 length equals 15 residues.

The rearrangement joins TRBV11-3 to TRBJ2-3; TRBD1 is a possible D gene (6 bases). Germline CDR1 is SGHNT and CDR2 is YENEEA. This CDR3 contains 13 residues. V shed 5 bases and J shed 6 bases, with 12 bases lying between them. The CDR3 protein is CASSNLQGDTQYF. The CDR3 nucleotides read TGTGCCAGCAGCAATCTACAGGGTGATACGCAGTATTTT.

This chain links TRBV6-1 with TRBJ1-1, with TRBD1 matching over 10 bases. The CDR3 consists of 15 residues. With V trimmed by 5 bases and J by 3 bases, 6 bases remained unmatched. The germline CDR1 and CDR2 sequences are MNHNS and SASEGT. The CDR3 loop reads CASSIDRGLDTEAFF. CDR3 DNA sequence: TGTGCCAGCAGTATAGACAGGGGGCTCGACACTGAAGCTTTCTTT.

The chain uses TRBV6-5 and TRBJ2-1, with 10 positions matching TRBD2. The CDR3 is made up of 14 amino acids. Germline CDR1 is MNHEY and CDR2 is SVGAGI. Trimming cost V 5 bases and J 6 bases; bases outside gene matches: 4. DNA for the CDR3: TGTGCCAGCAGTCTAGCGGGGGTTCTCAATGAGCAGTTCTTC. Protein: CASSLAGVLNEQFF.

The chain is built from TRBV5-1 and TRBJ1-1; D possibly corresponds to TRBD1 (6 bases). CDR3 size: 17 residues. Germline V CDR1 and CDR2: SGHRS, YFSETQ. V gave up 0 bases and J gave up 2 bases, with 17 bases separating them. CDR3 amino acids: CASSLAGVSQGNTEAFF. The CDR3 region has the DNA TGCGCCAGCAGCTTGGCCGGTGTCTCACAGGGAAACACTGAAGCTTTCTTT.